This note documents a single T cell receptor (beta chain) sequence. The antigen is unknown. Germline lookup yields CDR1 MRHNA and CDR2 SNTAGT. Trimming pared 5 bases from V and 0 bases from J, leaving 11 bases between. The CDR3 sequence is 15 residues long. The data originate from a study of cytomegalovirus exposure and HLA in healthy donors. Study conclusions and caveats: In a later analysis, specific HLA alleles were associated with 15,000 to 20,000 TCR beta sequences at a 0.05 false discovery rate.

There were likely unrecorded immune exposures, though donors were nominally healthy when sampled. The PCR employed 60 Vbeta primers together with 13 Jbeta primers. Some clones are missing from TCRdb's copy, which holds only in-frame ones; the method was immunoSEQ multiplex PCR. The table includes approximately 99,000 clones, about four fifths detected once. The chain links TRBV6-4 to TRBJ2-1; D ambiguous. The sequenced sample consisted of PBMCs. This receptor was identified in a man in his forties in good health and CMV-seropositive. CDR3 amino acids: CASSFTSSSYNEQFF. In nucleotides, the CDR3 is TGTGCCAGCAGTTTTACTTCTAGCTCCTACAATGAGCAGTTCTTC.